Listed below are T cell receptor beta chains from one sample, sequenced in a study of monozygotic twins with inflammatory bowel disease. TCRdb reworked the 5' RACE reads into one entry per CDR3 protein, no DNA. This sample contains around 220,000 distinct CDR3 sequences. Specimen: blood. Source of these receptors: a human donor with ulcerative colitis or Crohn's disease, or a healthy co-twin of an affected twin (not recorded which). Both conserved end residues are part of each CDR3. Only part of the rows carry a size: once, few, many, or a class if the clone is expanded.

J | size | V | CDR3
TRBJ2-3 | - | TRBV30 | CAWANGLAVGGQYF
TRBJ2-7 | - | TRBV19 | CASSIGTGGEYDEQYF
TRBJ2-6 | - | TRBV5-6 | CASSFPTGASGANVLTF
TRBJ2-3 | - | TRBV27 | CASSIIQGSDTQYF
TRBJ2-7 | medium-sized | TRBV29-1 | CSAQLDRAYEQYF
TRBJ2-2 | - | TRBV7-2 | CASRPPGSRDTGELFF
TRBJ1-2 | - | TRBV6-2/TRBV6-3 | CASRGTNSNYGYTF
TRBJ2-7 | - | TRBV5-1 | CASSLATSGSGEQYF
TRBJ1-2 | - | TRBV6-5 | CASSYGADNYGYTF
TRBJ2-3 | - | TRBV4-1 | CASSQEGTQTPDTQYF
TRBJ2-6 | - | TRBV7-3 | CASSPEPANVLTF
TRBJ2-3 | - | TRBV18 | CASSPRGDTQYF
TRBJ2-1 | - | TRBV12-3/TRBV12-4 | CASSSTSGGAIEQFF